The 10 T cell receptor beta chains in this list originate from one sample, sequenced in a study of identical twins. TCRdb re-derived calls from the 5' RACE reads in MiXCR, one entry per CDR3 protein. Among roughly 770,000 distinct CDR3 sequences listed, about 20% were seen once. These same data were also listed under a study on T cells expressing NK-cell markers.

Sequencing input: PBMCs. The source of these receptors is a woman aged 18 to 35 in good health.

This clonotype came up a few times. The chain links TRBV7-2 to TRBJ2-3, with 12 bases identical to TRBD2. Germline CDR1 and CDR2: SGHTA and FQGNSA. The CDR3 is 16 amino acids. Trimming removed 4 bases from V and 4 bases from J; junction bases left unmatched: 6. The CDR3 sequence: CASSSSGGAVSDTQYF. The CDR3 DNA reads as TGTGCCAGCAGCTCTAGCGGGGGGGCTGTGTCAGATACGCAGTATTTT.

This clonotype appeared a few times. The rearrangement joins TRBV24-1 to TRBJ2-5; D might be TRBD1 (5 bases). The CDR3 runs to 13 residues. V gave up 4 bases and J gave up 5 bases, with 10 bases separating them. Germline assignment: CDR1 KGHDR and CDR2 SFDVKD. In DNA, the CDR3 is TGTGCCACCAGTGACCCCAGGGCGGAGACCCAGTACTTC. Amino acid sequence: CATSDPRAETQYF.

This clonotype was counted ten times or more. The chain joins TRBV18 to TRBJ2-7, with a tentative D call TRBD1 (6 bases). Trimming shortened V by 6 bases and J by 3 bases, and 18 bases separated the two germline ends. This CDR3 has 15 amino acids. The germline V gene has CDR1 KGHSH and CDR2 LQKENI. Here the CDR3 reads CASSPTGTSIYEQYF. Written as DNA, the CDR3 is TGTGCCAGCTCTCCTACCGGGACATCAATCTACGAGCAGTACTTC.

This chain uses TRBV12-3 or TRBV12-4 with TRBJ2-1; no definite D call. This CDR3 has 12 amino acids. Trimming shortened V by 8 bases and J by 12 bases, and 17 bases separated the two germline ends. CDR3: CASGKLRSGQFF. The CDR3, as DNA: TGTGCCAGCGGAAAACTACGGAGTGGGCAGTTCTTC.

This clonotype was observed a handful of times. This sequence joins TRBV14 and TRBJ2-7; 9 nucleotides align to TRBD2. The J segment lost 3 bases and the V segment lost 1 base, leaving 4 bases of the junction unmatched. This CDR3 is 15 amino acids long. Per the germline V gene, CDR1 is SGHDN and CDR2 is FVKESK. The CDR3 bases are TGTGCCAGCAGCCAAGGACTAGCGGCCTACTACGAGCAGTACTTC. Translating it yields CASSQGLAAYYEQYF.

This clonotype was seen only a few times. V usage is TRBV20-1 and J usage is TRBJ2-5; TRBD2 aligns across 12 bases. CDR3 length: 16 amino acids. V shed 2 bases, J shed 5 bases, and the junction held 9 bases outside the gene matches. Germline CDR1 DFQATT, CDR2 SNEGSKA (reference sequence). Here the CDR3 reads CSARPTSGSGRETQYF. As DNA, the CDR3 is TGCAGTGCTAGACCGACTAGCGGGAGTGGGCGGGAGACCCAGTACTTC.

This rearrangement joins TRBV20-1 to TRBJ2-1; 14 bases are a match to TRBD2. The CDR3 has 15 residues. Looked up from germline, CDR1 is DFQATT and CDR2 is SNEGSKA (reference sequence). The ends lost 4 bases at V and 10 bases at J; junction bases unmatched: 9. In DNA form, the CDR3 reads TGCAGTGCTAAAAAGGGACTAGCGGGAGCAGGGGAGCAGTTCTTC. Protein sequence: CSAKKGLAGAGEQFF.

The J gene is TRBJ2-3, the V gene TRBV4-3; D call uncertain. The germline V gene has CDR1 LGHNA and CDR2 YSLEER. V lost 3 bases to trimming and J lost 5 bases, with 18 bases between them. CDR3 size: 16 residues. The CDR3, as DNA: TGCGCCAGCAGCCAGGGATCTGGCTTAAGTATAGATACGCAGTATTTT. Its translation is CASSQGSGLSIDTQYF.

There are a few counts of this clonotype. The rearrangement uses TRBV7-8 and TRBJ2-3, with TRBD2 matching 7 bases. Germline values: CDR1 SGHVS, CDR2 FQNEAQ. The CDR3 totals 15 residues. V lost 5 bases, J lost 6 bases, and 11 bases stayed unmatched. For the CDR3, the DNA is TGTGCCAGCAGCCTGCGCGGTCGGGGGGTGGATACGCAGTATTTT. Its translation is CASSLRGRGVDTQYF.

This chain connects TRBV6-1 to TRBJ1-2; the D gene is possibly TRBD1 (5 bases). The CDR3 is made up of 14 amino acids. The V and J ends lost 6 bases and 7 bases respectively, with 18 bases between them. Germline V gives CDR1 MNHNS, CDR2 SASEGT. DNA of the CDR3: TGTGCCAGCAGCCAGGGTTTTAAACGGGGTGGCTACACCTTC. It translates to CASSQGFKRGGYTF.